This TCR beta chain was retrieved from a study of PD-1 blockade in classical Hodgkin lymphoma. Study summary: Intravenous infusions of nivolumab 3 mg/kg reached patients every 2 weeks.

In the case of this clone: As yet, its antigen is unknown.

Time point: cycle 4 day 1 (C4D1), after five to seven weeks of nivolumab. No patient escaped relapse after autologous stem cell transplantation, and brentuximab vedotin exposure varied. Study results and caveats: Complete responders possessed baseline diversity comparable to newly diagnosed patients. Some patients began nivolumab under 1 year after ASCT. These patients were excluded from later analyses.

TCRdb keeps only in-frame clones here, not all; method: immunoSEQ multiplex PCR. Of over 50,000 clones in the sample, roughly 85% were seen once. The length of the CDR3 is 15 residues. From germline, CDR1 is SGHRS and CDR2 YFSETQ. Trimming took off 1 base at V and 2 bases at J, with 9 bases between the two ends. This chain joins TRBV5-1 and TRBJ2-2; D possibly corresponds to TRBD1 (5 bases). This sequence originates from a human donor with classical Hodgkin lymphoma. Source: peripheral blood mononuclear cells (PBMCs), taken before the fourth cycle of nivolumab. CDR3 amino acids: CASSLSGSNTGELFF. The CDR3 bases are TGCGCCAGCAGCTTGTCAGGGTCCAACACCGGGGAGCTGTTTTTT.